The 2 T cell receptor beta chains below come from one sample, sequenced in a study of OX40 agonist ivuxolimab in advanced cancers. Using immunoSEQ multiplex PCR, the repertoire was profiled, and TCRdb retains in-frame clones only, with some absent. The sample contains 95,000 to 150,000 clones, just under 95% of which appear only once. The input for sequencing was CD4+ or CD8+ T cells sorted from blood, taken in a trial of the OX40 agonist ivuxolimab. The receptors were gathered from an adult with an advanced solid tumor such as melanoma, head and neck, liver or kidney cancer.

The chain uses TRBV5-1 and TRBJ2-3; TRBD1 or TRBD2 may be the D gene (5 bases each). CDR1 is SGHRS and CDR2 is YFSETQ in the germline V gene. The CDR3 spans 14 residues. Trimming removed 0 bases from V and 2 bases from J, with 7 bases in between. The CDR3 DNA is TGCGCCAGCAGCTTGGGGGACCTCACAGATACGCAGTATTTT. Its translation: CASSLGDLTDTQYF.

The rearrangement joins TRBV7-9 to TRBJ2-1; D not certain. The CDR3 covers 15 residues. CDR1 SEHNR and CDR2 FQNEAQ come from the germline V gene (reference sequence). The V gene lost 3 bases and the J gene lost 0 bases, with 9 bases spanning the gap. The CDR3 sequence is CASSFRTSSYNEQFF. DNA for the CDR3: TGTGCCAGCAGCTTTAGGACGAGCTCCTACAATGAGCAGTTCTTC.